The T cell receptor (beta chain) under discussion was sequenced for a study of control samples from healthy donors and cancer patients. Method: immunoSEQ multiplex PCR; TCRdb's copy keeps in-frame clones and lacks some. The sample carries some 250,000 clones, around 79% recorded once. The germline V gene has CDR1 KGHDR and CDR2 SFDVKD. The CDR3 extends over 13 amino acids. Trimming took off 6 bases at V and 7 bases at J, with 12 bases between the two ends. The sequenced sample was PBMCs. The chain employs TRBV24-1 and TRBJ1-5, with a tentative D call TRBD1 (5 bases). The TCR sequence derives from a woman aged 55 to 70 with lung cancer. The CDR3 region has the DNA TGTGCCACCAGTTACCAGGGTGACCAGCCCCAGCATTTT. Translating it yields CATSYQGDQPQHF.